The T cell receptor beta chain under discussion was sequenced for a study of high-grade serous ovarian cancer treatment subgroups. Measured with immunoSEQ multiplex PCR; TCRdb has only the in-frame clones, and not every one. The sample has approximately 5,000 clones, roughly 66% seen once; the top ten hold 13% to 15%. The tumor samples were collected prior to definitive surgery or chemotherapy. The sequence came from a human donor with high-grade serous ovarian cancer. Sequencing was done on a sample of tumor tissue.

DNA of the CDR3: TGTGCCAGCAGCACCACAAGGACAGGTACCTACGAGCAGTACTTC. This sequence encodes CASSTTRTGTYEQYF. The V gene is TRBV7-2, the J gene TRBJ2-7, with 7 bases identical to TRBD1. The length of the CDR3 is 15 residues. Losses at the gene ends were 5 bases for V and 2 bases for J; bases not matched to a gene: 9. The germline CDR1 and CDR2 sequences are SGHTA and FQGNSA.